This TCR beta chain was sequenced for a study of blood T cell repertoires in COVID-19. Across the whole study: Researchers got acute and convalescent COVID-19 samples from the United States, Italy and Spain.

The CDR3 spans 13 residues. The V and J ends lost 4 bases and 6 bases, in that order; junction bases with no gene match: 4. The V gene's germline CDR1 is KGHDR and CDR2 SFDVKD. This table comes from immunoSEQ multiplex PCR, and its TCRdb copy is limited to in-frame clones, with some not included. The sample includes 200,000 to 300,000 clones, about 86% of them seen just once. This sequence joins TRBV24-1 and TRBJ2-7; TRBD1 agrees at 8 bases. The sequence derives from an older man with acute or convalescent COVID-19. Sample: peripheral blood. CDR3: CATSDPGTGEQYF. CDR3 nucleotides: TGTGCCACCAGTGACCCCGGGACAGGCGAGCAGTACTTC.